In its sample, the clone carrying this TCR beta chain was seen a few times. What it binds is unknown. These data come from a study of T-cell memory formation after mild COVID-19. Whole-study results and caveats: CD8+ contracting clones occupied EMRA, while CD4+ ones occupied mainly CM and EM. Certain responding clones were present in pre-infection memory, suggesting participation of cross-reactive memory.

Each CDR3 protein gets one entry after TCRdb re-called the 5' RACE reads with MiXCR. Of hundreds of thousands of distinct CDR3 sequences listed, around a quarter are singletons. V shed 6 bases and J shed 4 bases, with 7 bases lying between them. The CDR3 totals 12 residues. The germline CDR1 and CDR2 sequences are MGHRA and YSYEKL. The chain couples TRBV4-1 to TRBJ1-3, with no clear D. This receptor was identified in an adult woman who had mild COVID-19 (a few samples of this study predate the infection). Cell type and time point are not known. The sequencing sample was made of PBMCs or a T cell subset sorted from them (not recorded which). CDR3 nucleotides: TGCGCCAGCAGTCTCAGGGGAAACACCATATATTTT. Amino acids: CASSLRGNTIYF.